This is a list of T cell receptor beta chains from one sample in a study of blood T cell repertoires in COVID-19. Only in-frame clones appear in the TCRdb table, and some are missing; sequencing was by immunoSEQ multiplex PCR. The data show 40,000 to 60,000 clones, over 70% seen once. The material sequenced was peripheral blood. The receptor source for this set is a woman older than 75 with COVID-19, enrolled during active disease. Both conserved end residues are part of each CDR3. D genes are given only for firm matches. For some rows the clone size is stated as once, few or many, or as a class when expanded; others skip it.

CDR3 DNA	CDR3 protein	clone size	D gene	V gene	J gene
TGTGCCAGCAGTTACTCAGGGACTCGTGTCGGCTACACCTTC	CASSYSGTRVGYTF	-	-	TRBV6-5	TRBJ1-2
TGTGCCAGCAGTTTTATAGGGACAGCCGAAAAACTGTTTTTT	CASSFIGTAEKLFF	-	TRBD1	TRBV27	TRBJ1-4
TGTGCCAGCAGTTACGATGGGGGGAGGAACGAGCAGTACTTC	CASSYDGGRNEQYF	-	-	TRBV6-5	TRBJ2-7
TGTGCCAGCAGCTTAGGGGGGGGTAGCCCCTATGGCTACACCTTC	CASSLGGGSPYGYTF	-	-	TRBV7-8	TRBJ1-2
TGTGCCAGCTCACCACCGGACAGGGGGCTTGGGGAGCAGTACTTC	CASSPPDRGLGEQYF	-	TRBD1	TRBV18	TRBJ2-7
TGTGCCAGCAGTTTTCGTTTTCCGGGGAGCAATCAGCCCCAGCATTTT	CASSFRFPGSNQPQHF	few	-	TRBV27	TRBJ1-5
TGTGCCAGCAGCGTAGGAGTAGGCCCGGTGAGGTCACCCCTCCACTTT	CASSVGVGPVRSPLHF	-	-	TRBV9	TRBJ1-6
TGTGCCAGCAGCTTAGGTGTAGGAGCGAACATTCAGTACTTC	CASSLGVGANIQYF	-	-	TRBV11-2	TRBJ2-4
TGTGCCAGCTCACCCCGGCAGGGGCGCGGCACTGAAGCTTTCTTT	CASSPRQGRGTEAFF	-	-	TRBV18	TRBJ1-1
TGTGCCAGCAGTGGAAGCGGAGATCTCTCCTACGAGCAGTACTTC	CASSGSGDLSYEQYF	-	-	TRBV28	TRBJ2-7
TGCGCCAGCAGCTTGGGGGACAGCTACTACGAGCAGTACTTC	CASSLGDSYYEQYF	-	TRBD1	TRBV5-1	TRBJ2-7
TGTGCCAGCGGAACGGCACGAGAAACAGGGATCCTCAGGACCCAGTACTTC	CASGTARETGILRTQYF	-	-	TRBV5-6	TRBJ2-5
TGCGCCAGCAGCCCGGGGACTTGGGGGACAGATACGCAGTATTTT	CASSPGTWGTDTQYF	-	-	TRBV5-1	TRBJ2-3
TGTGCCACCAGCAGGAACACTTGGAGCATCGCTAGCACAGATACGCAGTATTTT	CATSRNTWSIASTDTQYF	few	-	TRBV15	TRBJ2-3
TGTGCCAGCAGTTCCTTGTCGAACACTGAAGCTTTCTTT	CASSSLSNTEAFF	-	-	TRBV12-3/TRBV12-4	TRBJ1-1
TGTGCCAGCAGCTTGGATCAGGGAACATACAATGAGCAGTTCTTC	CASSLDQGTYNEQFF	-	-	TRBV5-4	TRBJ2-1
TGTGCCAGTATTGGGGAGGTCGGAAACACCATATATTTT	CASIGEVGNTIYF	-	-	TRBV19	TRBJ1-3
TGTGCCAGCAGTCGGACAGGGGGGTATCAGCCCCAGCATTTT	CASSRTGGYQPQHF	few	TRBD1	TRBV6-5	TRBJ1-5
TGTGCCTGGCAGGTCTCCTACGAGCAGTACTTC	CAWQVSYEQYF	-	-	TRBV30	TRBJ2-7
TGTGCCAGCAGTGAAGCGGGGACAACTGGAAACACCATATATTTT	CASSEAGTTGNTIYF	-	-	TRBV6-1	TRBJ1-3
TGTGCCAGCAGCTCGGGACAGGTTGAAGCTTTCTTT	CASSSGQVEAFF	-	TRBD1	TRBV7-9	TRBJ1-1
TGTGCCAGCAGTTTAATTCGGGGGGCTCGGGAGACCCAGTACTTC	CASSLIRGARETQYF	-	-	TRBV28	TRBJ2-5
TGTGCCAGCAGCCCCCGACGGACACCCGGGCAGTACTTC	CASSPRRTPGQYF	-	-	TRBV21-1	TRBJ2-7
TGCAGCGTTGAAGATTGGTCTAGCGGGAGTATAACAGATACGCAGTATTTT	CSVEDWSSGSITDTQYF	-	TRBD2	TRBV29-1	TRBJ2-3
TGTGCCTGGACCCTTGGGGACAGACCTAACTATGGCTACACCTTC	CAWTLGDRPNYGYTF	-	TRBD1	TRBV30	TRBJ1-2
TGTGCCAGCATCCCGGGGACTAGCGGGAGCTACGAGCAGTACTTC	CASIPGTSGSYEQYF	few	TRBD2	TRBV28	TRBJ2-7
TGTGCCAGCAGCTTAAAAGCAGGACTAAACACTGAAGCTTTCTTT	CASSLKAGLNTEAFF	once	-	TRBV7-3	TRBJ1-1
TGTGCCATCATTTTCGGTGGGGAGCTGTTTTTT	CAIIFGGELFF	-	-	TRBV10-3	TRBJ2-2
TGTGCCAGCAGCCCACCACCTACAGGGGTTGGCGAGCAGTACTTC	CASSPPPTGVGEQYF	-	TRBD1	TRBV11-2	TRBJ2-7
TGTGCCAGCACCCACAGGGGCCTGGGTGAGCAGTTCTTC	CASTHRGLGEQFF	-	TRBD1	TRBV7-9	TRBJ2-1
TGTGCCAGCAGCTTAGCCCCCGCGGGAGTCAGGCTGGGTGAGCAGTTCTTC	CASSLAPAGVRLGEQFF	-	TRBD2	TRBV7-9	TRBJ2-1
TGTGCCAGCAGTTTCCTCCAGGGCTCCTACGAGCAGTACTTC	CASSFLQGSYEQYF	-	-	TRBV28	TRBJ2-7
TGCAGCATGATTAGAGGGGGTACGAACACTGAAGCTTTCTTT	CSMIRGGTNTEAFF	-	-	TRBV29-1	TRBJ1-1
TGTGCCAGCTCACCCCACAGGGAATACAATGAGCAGTTCTTC	CASSPHREYNEQFF	-	-	TRBV18	TRBJ2-1
TGCAGCGTTGAGGTCCAGGGAGGGCAGCCCCAGCATTTT	CSVEVQGGQPQHF	-	-	TRBV29-1	TRBJ1-5
TGTGCCAGCAGTATTAGCGGGAGGGGCTACAATGAGCAGTTCTTC	CASSISGRGYNEQFF	-	TRBD2	TRBV28	TRBJ2-1
TGTGCCAGCAGCTTAGTATCTTATCGAGGACAGCTCTCTGGAAACACCATATATTTT	CASSLVSYRGQLSGNTIYF	-	-	TRBV7-2	TRBJ1-3
TGTGCCAGCAGCCCCCCCGGGGATCAAGAGACCCAGTACTTC	CASSPPGDQETQYF	-	-	TRBV28	TRBJ2-5
TGTGCCACCAGTGATTTTAGACAGACTTCCAGGAGCTCCTACGAGCAGTACTTC	CATSDFRQTSRSSYEQYF	once	-	TRBV24-1	TRBJ2-7
TGTGCCAGCAGCCCTCAACCAGGGGAGTCCTACGAGCAGTACTTC	CASSPQPGESYEQYF	few	-	TRBV5-4	TRBJ2-7
TGTGCCACCAGCTTCCGGAGATATACCGGGGAGCTGTTTTTT	CATSFRRYTGELFF	-	-	TRBV15	TRBJ2-2
TGTGCCATCAGTGAAGGGAGTCCGTATAGCAATCAGCCCCAGCATTTT	CAISEGSPYSNQPQHF	-	-	TRBV10-3	TRBJ1-5
TGTGCCAGCACGCGGGGAGGTTGGCAGTATTTT	CASTRGGWQYF	once	-	TRBV5-6	TRBJ2-3
TGTGCCAGCTCACCAAGGAGGGGGCTGATCTATGAGCAGTTCTTC	CASSPRRGLIYEQFF	-	-	TRBV18	TRBJ2-1
TGTGCCAGCAGTTTAGATGGCAGAGGGGGCTACACCTTC	CASSLDGRGGYTF	-	-	TRBV28	TRBJ1-2
TGTGCCAGCAGTGAAAGATTCGGGGGAGCCACAGATACGCAGTATTTT	CASSERFGGATDTQYF	-	-	TRBV6-1	TRBJ2-3
TGTGCCAGCAGTTACAGGATGGTAGGGGCGGGGGAGCAGTACTTC	CASSYRMVGAGEQYF	once	-	TRBV6-5	TRBJ2-7
TGTGCCAGCAGCCAGCTCCCCGGGACATCCTTAAGGGATACGCAGTATTTT	CASSQLPGTSLRDTQYF	-	-	TRBV7-3	TRBJ2-3
TGTGCCAGCAGTTATTGGGGGGGTCAGGGCGAGCAGTACTTC	CASSYWGGQGEQYF	-	TRBD2	TRBV6-5	TRBJ2-7